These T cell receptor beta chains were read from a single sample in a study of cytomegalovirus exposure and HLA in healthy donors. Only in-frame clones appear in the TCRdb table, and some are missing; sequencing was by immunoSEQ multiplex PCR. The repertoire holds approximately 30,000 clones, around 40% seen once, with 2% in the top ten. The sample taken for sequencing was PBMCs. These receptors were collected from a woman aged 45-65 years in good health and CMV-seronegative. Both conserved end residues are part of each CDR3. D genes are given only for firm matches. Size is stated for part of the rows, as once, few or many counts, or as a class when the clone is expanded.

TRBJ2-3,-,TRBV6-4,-,CASSAGFYSTDTQYF,TGTGCCAGCAGTGCTGGTTTCTATAGCACAGATACGCAGTATTTT
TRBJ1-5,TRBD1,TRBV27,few,CASSPDRGSQPQHF,TGTGCCAGCAGTCCAGACAGGGGAAGTCAGCCCCAGCATTTT
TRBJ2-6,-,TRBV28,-,CASNPAAKGVGANVLTF,TGTGCCAGCAATCCGGCCGCGAAAGGGGTCGGGGCCAACGTCCTGACTTTC
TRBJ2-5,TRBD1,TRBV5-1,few,CASSTGTAQETQYF,TGCGCCAGCAGCACCGGGACAGCCCAAGAGACCCAGTACTTC
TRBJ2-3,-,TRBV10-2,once,CASLSEGGTDTQYF,TGCGCCAGCCTTTCGGAGGGAGGCACAGATACGCAGTATTTT
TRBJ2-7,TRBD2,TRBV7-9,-,CASRSSGGLSYEQYF,TGTGCCAGCAGGTCTAGCGGGGGTCTCTCCTACGAGCAGTACTTC
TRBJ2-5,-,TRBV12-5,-,CASGLGWGGGETQYF,TGTGCTAGTGGTTTGGGTTGGGGAGGGGGAGAGACCCAGTACTTC
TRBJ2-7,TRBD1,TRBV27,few,CASSLKPSGGDNF,TGTGCCAGCAGTTTAAAGCCCTCAGGGGGAGATAACTTC
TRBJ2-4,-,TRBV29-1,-,CSVVENIQYF,TGCAGCGTTGTAGAAAACATTCAGTACTTC
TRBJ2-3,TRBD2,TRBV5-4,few,CASSSGGPPSSTDTQYF,TGTGCCAGCAGCAGCGGGGGGCCCCCCAGTAGCACAGATACGCAGTATTTT
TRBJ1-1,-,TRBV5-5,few,CASSLAQTTNTEAFF,TGTGCCAGCAGCTTGGCCCAGACAACGAACACTGAAGCTTTCTTT
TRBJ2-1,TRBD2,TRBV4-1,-,CASSQRGLAGGGGEQFF,TGCGCCAGCAGCCAAAGGGGACTAGCGGGAGGAGGAGGTGAGCAGTTCTTC
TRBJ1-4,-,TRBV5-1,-,CASSLTGHGVEKLFF,TGCGCCAGCAGCTTAACAGGGCATGGTGTTGAAAAACTGTTTTTT
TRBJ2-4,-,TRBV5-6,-,CASSLAGGKNIQYF,TGTGCCAGCAGCTTGGCTGGGGGGAAGAACATTCAGTACTTC
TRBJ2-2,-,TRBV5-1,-,CASSSRGRNTGELFF,TGCGCCAGCAGCTCCCGGGGGAGGAACACCGGGGAGCTGTTTTTT
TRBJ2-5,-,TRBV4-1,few,CASSQGRGEVHETQYF,TGCGCCAGCAGCCAAGGGAGGGGAGAAGTACACGAGACCCAGTACTTC
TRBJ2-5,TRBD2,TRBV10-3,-,CAISELREGRETQYF,TGTGCCATCAGTGAGCTTCGGGAGGGCCGCGAGACCCAGTACTTC